The 19 T cell receptor delta chains in this list originate from one sample, sequenced in a study of γδ T cells in repeated Plasmodium falciparum infection. TCRdb reran clone calling via CATT on the multiplex PCR reads. The table includes 75,000 to 95,000 delta-chain clones, more than 0.85% detected once. Gammadelta T cells were flow-sorted from PBMC into Vgamma9/Vdelta2+ and Vdelta2-negative populations for bulk analysis. Sequencing was carried out using gamma-delta T cells from blood. These receptors all come from a pool of human donors (malaria-infected and uninfected, not separated).

This clone was recorded a few times. The protein TCRdb gives is from a much larger clone and does not agree with this DNA's translation at residue 15, likely a read error; the protein shown here comes from the DNA. V and J are TRDV1 and TRDJ1; 10 positions match TRDD3. The J gene comes from matching the DNA to germline here; TCRdb lacks it. Trimming took 3 bases from V and 7 from J; bases not matched to a gene: 20. Germline CDR1 TSWWSYY, CDR2 QGS. This CDR3 has 19 residues. In DNA form, the CDR3 reads TGTGCTCTTGGGGATCCCGAATCTCCTTACTGGGGGATGTTTGGTAAACTCATCTTT. Protein product: CALGDPESPYWGMFGKLIF.

A word on this clone: The protein recorded in TCRdb matches a much larger clone and deviates from this DNA's translation at residue 12, suggesting a read error; the protein here is obtained by translating the DNA. The J gene is TRDJ1, the V gene TRDV1, with a weak D call TRDD3 (6 bases). The J gene is absent in TCRdb and was assigned here via DNA matching to germline. Germline lookup yields CDR1 TSWWSYY and CDR2 QGS. V lost 0 bases and J lost 0, with 26 bases in between. This CDR3 is 21 amino acids long. In DNA, the CDR3 is TGTGCTCTTGGGGAACTTGGACCGTCTGGGGATGCCCTTATCGACACCGATAAACTCATCTTT. This sequence encodes CALGELGPSGDALIDTDKLIF.

For this clone: For this DNA, TCRdb reports the protein of a much larger clone, which diverges at residue 10, most likely from a read error; the protein presented here is translated directly from the DNA. This sequence joins TRDV2 and TRDJ1; perhaps TRDD3 as D (6 bases). Because TCRdb records no J gene, it was assigned here through a match of the DNA to germline. The CDR3 runs to 18 residues. CDR1 and CDR2 from the germline V gene are GEAIGNYY and EKD. V was cut by 0 bases and J by 0 bases, with 19 bases left in between. The CDR3 bases are TGTGCCTGTGACACCCTGGGGATTTCTGCGGGGTACACCGATAAACTCATCTTT. Encoded protein: CACDTLGISAGYTDKLIF.

Remarks on this clone: Since a far larger clone is one base different, this is likely a read error. This CDR3 is also generated by other DNA sequences in the sample. This sequence joins TRDV2 and TRDJ2; possible D gene TRDD3, 5 bases. This CDR3 has 16 residues. CDR1 is GEAIGNYY, CDR2 EKD, per germline. The CDR3 protein is CACDIIGVGETAQLFF. For the CDR3, the DNA is TGTGCATGTGACATAATTGGGGTGGGAGAGACAGCACAACTCTTCTTT.

Remarks on this clone: The protein recorded in TCRdb matches a much larger clone and deviates from this DNA's translation at residue 10, suggesting a read error; the protein here is obtained by translating the DNA. The CDR3 DNA sequence: TGTGCTCTTGGGGAACGTGAGACGCAGCACTGGGGGATAACTGAAGATAAACTCATCTTT. Amino acids: CALGERETQHWGITEDKLIF. This sequence joins TRDV1 and TRDJ1; 11 positions agree with TRDD3. Germline V CDR1 and CDR2: TSWWSYY, QGS. The CDR3 has 20 amino acids. The junction had 18 bases not matched to a gene; V was cut back by 1 base and J by 5 bases.

There are many counts of this clone. It differs at one base from a far larger clone, so likely a read error. The V and J genes are TRDV1 and TRDJ1; 8 positions match TRDD2. The CDR3 sequence is 26 residues long. Germline V gives CDR1 TSWWSYY, CDR2 QGS. The CDR3, as DNA: TGTGCTCTTGGGGAACTAACCTTCCTAAATGCCTGGGGAAACAAATCGCCATCAAGGAGGACCGATAAACCCATCTTT. This encodes CALGELTFLNAWGNKSPSRRTDKPIF.

This clone has just a few counts. This chain connects TRDV1 to TRDJ1; perhaps TRDD3 as D (5 bases). Trimming shortened V by 4 bases and J by 1 base, and 22 bases separated the two germline ends. This CDR3 spans 18 amino acids. CDR1 TSWWSYY and CDR2 QGS come from the germline V gene. The CDR3 DNA sequence: TGTGCTCTTGGGGGACCAGCTACCCCCCGGGGACCCACCGATAAACTCATCTTT. Protein: CALGGPATPRGPTDKLIF.

Comments on this clone: Translating this DNA gives a protein that differs at residue 10 from the TCRdb one, which belongs to a much larger clone; a read error is likely, and the protein shown is this translation. The chain joins TRDV2 to TRDJ1; 7 bases agree with TRDD3. TCRdb is silent on the J gene; assignment here came from matching the DNA to germline. V shed 6 bases, J shed 0 bases, and the junction held 12 bases outside the gene matches. The CDR3 totals 16 residues. CDR1 GEAIGNYY and CDR2 EKD come from the germline V gene. Here the CDR3 reads CACNPLGAGHTDKLIF. The CDR3 bases are TGTGCCTGTAACCCTCTGGGGGCCGGGCACACCGATAAACTCATCTTT.

Points on this clone: This DNA translates differently at residue 13 from the TCRdb protein, which is that of a much larger clone; a read error is likely, and the protein shown is the DNA's own translation. The chain recombines TRDV2 with TRDJ1; 8 bases line up with TRDD3. The J gene was missing in TCRdb and was found by matching the end of the DNA to germline. This CDR3 is built from 16 residues. Germline V gene lookup returns CDR1 GEAIGNYY and CDR2 EKD. The chain's CDR3 is CACDTATGGSLDRLIF. DNA of the CDR3: TGTGCCTGTGACACCGCTACTGGGGGCTCTCTCGATAGACTCATCTTT.

About this clone itself: TCRdb attributes to this sequence the protein of a much larger clone, which differs from the DNA translation at residue 11; a read error is likely, and the protein displayed is translated from the DNA. The rearrangement links TRDV2 to TRDJ1; tentatively, D is TRDD3 (5 bases). V dropped 3 bases and J dropped 0 bases, with 22 bases sitting between them. This CDR3 has 18 amino acids. The germline V gene encodes CDR1 GEAIGNYY and CDR2 EKD. The CDR3 DNA reads TGTGCCTGTGACGCAGTTTTAGGTGTGGGATTGAACACCGATAAACTCATCTTT. Translated: CACDAVLGVGLNTDKLIF.

A few counts support this clone. The protein TCRdb gives is from a much larger clone and does not agree with this DNA's translation at residue 9, likely a read error; the protein shown here comes from the DNA. The chain has TRDV2 and TRDJ1, with 9 bases matching TRDD3. The J gene was not available in TCRdb and was assigned here by matching the DNA to germline segments. The CDR3 contains 19 residues. V shed 0 bases and J 1 base; nucleotides not matched to a gene: 14. CDR1 GEAIGNYY and CDR2 EKD come from the germline V gene. CDR3: CACDTVMGSGGFATDKLIF. The CDR3 DNA reads as TGTGCCTGTGACACCGTCATGGGGTCTGGGGGATTCGCCACCGATAAACTCATCTTT.

There are a few counts of this clone. The protein that TCRdb holds for this DNA derives from a much larger clone and differs from the translated DNA at residue 16, which likely indicates a read error; the protein shown here is translated from the DNA. This sequence joins TRDV2 and TRDJ3; 7 bases map to TRDD3. The CDR3 totals 19 residues. Germline lookup yields CDR1 GEAIGNYY and CDR2 EKD. CDR3 protein: CACDTVLGKHSWDTRRMFF. CDR3 nucleotide sequence: TGTGCCTGTGACACCGTACTGGGGAAACACTCCTGGGACACCCGACGGATGTTTTTC.

This clone was seen more than once but under ten times. A far larger clone is off by one base, so a read error is likely. Other nucleotide sequences in the sample specify the same CDR3. V usage is TRDV2 and J usage is TRDJ1; 9 positions agree with TRDD3. No J gene was available from TCRdb, and it was assigned here by a germline match of the DNA. The germline V gene encodes CDR1 GEAIGNYY and CDR2 EKD. Trimming at V came to 0 bases and at J to 8 bases, leaving 27 bases not matched to a gene. This CDR3 spans 21 amino acids. CDR3 amino acids: CACDTAESWGIEFQEWKKLIF. The CDR3 DNA is TGTGCCTGTGACACCGCGGAGAGCTGGGGGATCGAGTTTCAAGAATGGAAAAAACTCATCTTT.

With regard to this clone: The mismatch at residue 4 between this DNA's translation and the TCRdb protein of a much larger clone likely reflects a read error; the protein shown is translated from the DNA. The chain has TRDV2 and TRDJ1; 12 bases are shared with TRDD3. The J gene was not available in TCRdb and was assigned here by matching the DNA to germline segments. J gave up 1 base and V 4 bases, and 15 bases lay outside the gene matches. This CDR3 has 19 residues. CDR1 and CDR2 from the germline V gene are GEAIGNYY and EKD. The CDR3 DNA follows: TGTGCCTGTGAAACCACTCCCGTACTGGGGGATACTGCCACCGATAAACTCATCTTT. Its translation: CACETTPVLGDTATDKLIF.

Concerning this clone: For this DNA, TCRdb reports the protein of a much larger clone, which diverges at residue 3, most likely from a read error; the protein presented here is translated directly from the DNA. The rearrangement links TRAV38-2/DV8 to TRDJ1; 9 bases align to TRDD3. The J gene, not given by TCRdb, was assigned here from a germline match of the nucleotide sequence. The CDR3 spans 23 residues. The V gene's germline CDR1 is TSESDYY and CDR2 QEAYKQQN. In DNA, the CDR3 is TGTGCTTGTAGGAGCGCGTTCATCTCCTGGGGGATGCTCGCCCCCCCTTACACCGATAAACTCATCTTT. Protein product: CACRSAFISWGMLAPPYTDKLIF.

Remarks on this clone: The TCRdb protein comes from a much larger clone and disagrees with this DNA's translation at residue 13, likely due to a read error; the protein given here is derived from the DNA. The sample carries other DNA sequences with the same CDR3. The chain joins TRDV2 to TRDJ1, with 8 bases that match TRDD3. In the absence of a J gene in TCRdb, the DNA was matched to germline to assign it here. The CDR3 runs 18 residues. From germline, CDR1 is GEAIGNYY and CDR2 EKD. CDR3 coding DNA: TGCGCCTGTGACACCGTCTCGGGATACGCGGGGTACGCCGATAAACTCATCTTT. Protein: CACDTVSGYAGYADKLIF.

This clone was observed a handful of times. For this DNA, TCRdb reports the protein of a much larger clone, which diverges at residue 15, most likely from a read error; the protein presented here is translated directly from the DNA. This chain links TRDV2 with TRDJ1; TRDD3 matches at 10 bases. As TCRdb names no J gene, one was assigned here on the basis of a DNA match to germline. This CDR3 contains 22 residues. Germline V gives CDR1 GEAIGNYY, CDR2 EKD. V was pared by 0 bases and J by 0 bases, with 21 bases of the junction left unmatched. The chain's CDR3 is CACDTGQYWGIPSLQYTDKLIF. CDR3 bases: TGTGCCTGTGACACCGGACAATACTGGGGGATCCCTTCCCTCCAATACACCGATAAACTCATCTTT.

This clone has more than one count but fewer than ten. For this DNA, TCRdb reports the protein of a much larger clone, which diverges at residue 7, most likely from a read error; the protein presented here is translated directly from the DNA. The rearrangement links TRDV2 to TRDJ1; 7 bases agree with TRDD3. No J gene was available from TCRdb, and it was assigned here by a germline match of the DNA. The V gene end was trimmed by 4 bases and the J gene end by 0 bases; junction bases not matched to a gene: 16. This CDR3 is 18 amino acids long. The germline V gene has CDR1 GEAIGNYY and CDR2 EKD. The DNA for the CDR3 is TGTGCCTGTGAGCCCCTCTGTACTGGGGTCGGGTACACCGATAAACTCATCTTT. Translation gives CACEPLCTGVGYTDKLIF.

This clone appeared many times. Since a far larger clone is one base different, this is likely a read error. The same CDR3 also results from other DNA sequences found in this sample. The chain joins TRDV1 to TRDJ1, with 9 bases fitting TRDD2. Germline CDR1 is TSWWSYY and CDR2 is QGS. This CDR3 has 21 amino acids. This CDR3 reads CALGEGAFLRTWGFNTDKLIF. DNA for the CDR3: TGCGCTCTTGGGGAGGGGGCCTTCCTACGAACCTGGGGCTTCAACACCGATAAACTCATCTTT.